This TCR beta chain was obtained from a study of T cell repertoires in cytomegalovirus infection. This CDR3 contains 12 residues. Per the germline V gene, CDR1 is MGHRA and CDR2 is YSYEKL. V lost 0 bases and J 2 bases, leaving 1 base between the germline ends. Each CDR3 protein gets one entry after TCRdb re-called the reads with MiXCR. The sample lists some 240,000 distinct CDR3 sequences, approximately 17% occurring once. This clonotype was observed many times. Its matching antigen is unknown. Findings and limits, study-wide: Within the response measured ex vivo, HLA-C-restricted CMV-specific TCR beta clonotypes were dominant.

The receptor comes from a human donor in good health (CMV status not recorded). Some clones in this sample may be carry-over from other donors' samples. The gene calls are TRBV4-1 and TRBJ1-1; no clear D. Sequenced material: CD8+ T cells from PBMCs. CDR3 sequence (DNA): TGCGCCAGCAGCCAAGAAAACACTGAAGCTTTCTTT. Translated: CASSQENTEAFF.